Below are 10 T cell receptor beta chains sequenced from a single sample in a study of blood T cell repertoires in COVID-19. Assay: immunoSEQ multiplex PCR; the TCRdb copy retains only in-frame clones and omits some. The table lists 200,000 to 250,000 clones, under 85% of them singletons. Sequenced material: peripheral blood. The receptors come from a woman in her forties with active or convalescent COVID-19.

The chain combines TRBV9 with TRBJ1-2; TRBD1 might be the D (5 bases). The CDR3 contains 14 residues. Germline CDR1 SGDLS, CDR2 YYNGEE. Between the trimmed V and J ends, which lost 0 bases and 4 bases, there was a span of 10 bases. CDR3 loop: CASSVVGEGYGYTF. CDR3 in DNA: TGTGCCAGCAGCGTAGTAGGGGAAGGCTATGGCTACACCTTC.

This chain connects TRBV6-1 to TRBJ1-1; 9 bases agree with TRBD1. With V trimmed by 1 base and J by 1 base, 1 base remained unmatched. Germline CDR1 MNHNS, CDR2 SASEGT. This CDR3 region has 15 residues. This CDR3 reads CASSEDRGQNTEAFF. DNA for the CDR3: TGTGCCAGCAGTGAAGACAGGGGGCAGAACACTGAAGCTTTCTTT.

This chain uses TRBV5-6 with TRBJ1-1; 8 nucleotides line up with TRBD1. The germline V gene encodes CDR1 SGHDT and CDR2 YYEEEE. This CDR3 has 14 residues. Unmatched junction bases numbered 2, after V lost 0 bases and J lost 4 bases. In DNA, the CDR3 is TGTGCCAGCAGCTTGGGGACAGGGCCCACTGAAGCTTTCTTT. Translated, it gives CASSLGTGPTEAFF.

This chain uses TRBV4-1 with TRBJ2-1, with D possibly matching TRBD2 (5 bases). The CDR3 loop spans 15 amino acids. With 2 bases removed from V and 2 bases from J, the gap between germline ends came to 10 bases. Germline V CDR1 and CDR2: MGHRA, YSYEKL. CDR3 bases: TGCGCCAGCAGCCAACGAGGGCCAACCTACAATGAGCAGTTCTTC. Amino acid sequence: CASSQRGPTYNEQFF.

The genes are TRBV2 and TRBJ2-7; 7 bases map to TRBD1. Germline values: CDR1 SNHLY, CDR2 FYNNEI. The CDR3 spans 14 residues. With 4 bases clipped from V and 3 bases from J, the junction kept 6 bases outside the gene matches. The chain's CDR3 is CASSVTGQGYEQYV. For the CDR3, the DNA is TGTGCCAGCAGTGTGACAGGGCAGGGCTACGAGCAGTACGTC.

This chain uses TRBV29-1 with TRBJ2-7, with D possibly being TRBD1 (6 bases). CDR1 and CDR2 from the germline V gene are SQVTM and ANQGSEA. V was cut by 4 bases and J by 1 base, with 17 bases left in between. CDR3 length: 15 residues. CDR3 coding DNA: TGCAGCGTTGCCCTGACTGGGACAATATCCTACGAGCAGTACTTC. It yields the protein CSVALTGTISYEQYF.

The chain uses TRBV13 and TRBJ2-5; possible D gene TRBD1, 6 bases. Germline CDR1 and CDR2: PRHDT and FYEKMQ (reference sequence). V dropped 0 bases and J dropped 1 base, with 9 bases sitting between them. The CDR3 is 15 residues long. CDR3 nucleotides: TGTGCCAGCAGCTTAGGACAGGGCTTCCAAGAGACCCAGTACTTC. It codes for CASSLGQGFQETQYF.

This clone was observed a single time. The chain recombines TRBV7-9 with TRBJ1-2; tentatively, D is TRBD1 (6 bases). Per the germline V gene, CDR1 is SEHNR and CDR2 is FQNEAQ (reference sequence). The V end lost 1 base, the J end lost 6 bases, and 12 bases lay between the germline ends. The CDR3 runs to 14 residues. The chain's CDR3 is CASSLVGGRDGYTF. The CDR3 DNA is TGTGCCAGCAGCTTAGTTGGGGGCCGGGATGGCTACACCTTC.

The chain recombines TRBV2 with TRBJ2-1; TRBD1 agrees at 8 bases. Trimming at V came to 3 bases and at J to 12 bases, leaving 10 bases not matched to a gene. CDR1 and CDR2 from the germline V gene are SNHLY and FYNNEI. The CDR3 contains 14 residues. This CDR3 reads CASSDRDRLGGQFF. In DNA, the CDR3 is TGTGCCAGCAGTGACCGGGACAGGTTGGGTGGGCAGTTCTTC. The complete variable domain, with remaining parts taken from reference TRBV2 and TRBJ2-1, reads EPEVTQTPSHQVTQMGQEVILRCVPISNHLYFYWYRQILGQKVEFLVSFYNNEISEKSEIFDDQFSVERPDGSNFTLKIRSTKLEDSAMYFCASSDRDRLGGQFFGPGTRLTVL.

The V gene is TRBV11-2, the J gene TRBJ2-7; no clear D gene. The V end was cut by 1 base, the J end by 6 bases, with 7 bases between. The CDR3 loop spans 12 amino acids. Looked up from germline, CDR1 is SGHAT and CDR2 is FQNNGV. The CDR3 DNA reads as TGTGCCAGCAGCTTAGGCGAAGCCGAGCAGTACTTC. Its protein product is CASSLGEAEQYF.